This T cell receptor beta chain was identified in a study of blood T cells in healthy people across ages. Study-wide findings and caveats: Estimates drawn from one million T cells were deemed to understate diversity. Roughly linear declines in TCR beta diversity per million T cells occurred with age.

A second PCR, run for roughly 7 to 11 cycles, used a sample-barcoded 5' primer plus a J-beta primer mix. One entry per CDR3 protein results from TCRdb running MiXCR on the 5' RACE reads. This table has around 650,000 distinct CDR3 sequences, roughly 30% appearing once. Unmatched junction bases numbered 10, after V lost 6 bases and J lost 7 bases. CDR1 is SQVTM, CDR2 ANQGSEA, per germline. The CDR3 consists of 13 residues. This clonotype was seen a few times. Its antigen is currently unknown. The sequenced sample was blood. This clonotype originated in a woman aged 80 or over in good health. The chain uses TRBV29-1 and TRBJ1-2; the match to TRBD1 covers 8 bases. Written as DNA, the CDR3 is TGCAGCGTCATTCGGACAGGGAGAGGTGGCTACACCTTC. Its translation is CSVIRTGRGGYTF. The full variable domain, its missing parts supplied by reference TRBV29-1 and TRBJ1-2, is SAVISQKPSRDICQRGTSLTIQCQVDSQVTMMFWYRQQPGQSLTLIATANQGSEATYESGFVIDKFPISRPNLTFSTLTVSNMSPEDSSIYLCSVIRTGRGGYTFGSGTRLTVV.